This is a list of T cell receptor beta chains from one sample in a study of Ad26.COV2.S vaccination and SARS-CoV-2 variants. Sequencing was performed with immunoSEQ multiplex PCR; in TCRdb, only in-frame clones are kept and a portion is missing. The sample includes about 480,000 clones, around nine tenths of them seen just once. Sequencing was performed on peripheral blood, taken in a trial of Ad26.COV2.S vaccine versus placebo. The receptors originated from a person between 18 and 65 years old who received the Ad26.COV2.S COVID-19 vaccine or a placebo. Both conserved end residues are part of each CDR3. A D gene is named only where the DNA matches it firmly. Clone sizes are given selectively: once, few, many, or a class where the clone is expanded.

size: NA
J: TRBJ2-5
D: NA
V: TRBV20-1
CDR3: CSARRTETQYF
DNA: TGCAGTGCTAGACGAACGGAGACCCAGTACTTC

size: NA
J: TRBJ2-6
D: NA
V: TRBV11-2
CDR3: CASSLAGSGANVLTF
DNA: TGTGCCAGCAGCTTAGCGGGATCTGGGGCCAACGTCCTGACTTTC

size: NA
J: TRBJ1-1
D: NA
V: TRBV19
CDR3: CASSILGLANTEAFF
DNA: TGTGCCAGTAGTATTTTGGGGCTGGCGAACACTGAAGCTTTCTTT

size: NA
J: TRBJ1-2
D: TRBD1
V: TRBV24-1
CDR3: CATSGQGAQGGYTF
DNA: TGTGCCACCAGTGGACAGGGGGCGCAAGGCGGCTACACCTTC

size: NA
J: TRBJ2-7
D: NA
V: TRBV20-1
CDR3: CSASFILEQYF
DNA: TGCAGTGCTAGTTTCATCCTGGAGCAGTACTTC

size: NA
J: TRBJ2-1
D: NA
V: TRBV4-3
CDR3: CASSQELGYEQFF
DNA: TGCGCCAGCAGCCAAGAGCTGGGCTATGAGCAGTTCTTC

size: NA
J: TRBJ1-1
D: NA
V: TRBV29-1
CDR3: CSVEDQGGKTFF
DNA: TGCAGCGTTGAAGATCAGGGAGGGAAGACTTTCTTT

size: once
J: TRBJ1-3
D: NA
V: TRBV7-2
CDR3: CASSSEAIPAAGNTIYF
DNA: TGTGCCAGCAGCTCAGAAGCAATTCCGGCTGCTGGAAACACCATATATTTT

size: NA
J: TRBJ1-1
D: TRBD1
V: TRBV19
CDR3: CASSGTVINTEAFF
DNA: TGTGCCAGTAGCGGGACAGTGATCAACACTGAAGCTTTCTTT

size: once
J: TRBJ2-7
D: TRBD1
V: TRBV27
CDR3: CASSLSTGFSYEQYF
DNA: TGTGCCAGCAGTTTATCGACAGGGTTCTCCTACGAGCAGTACTTC

size: NA
J: TRBJ1-1
D: TRBD1
V: TRBV28
CDR3: CASSANRGKAFF
DNA: TGTGCCAGCAGTGCCAACAGGGGAAAAGCTTTCTTT

size: once
J: TRBJ2-5
D: TRBD1
V: TRBV7-6
CDR3: CASSLRRDRQETQYF
DNA: TGTGCCAGCAGCCTCCGCCGGGACAGACAAGAGACCCAGTACTTC

size: NA
J: TRBJ2-1
D: TRBD2
V: TRBV25-1
CDR3: CASRGLVSHEQFF
DNA: TGTGCCAGCAGGGGACTAGTGTCTCATGAGCAGTTCTTC

size: NA
J: TRBJ1-2
D: TRBD1
V: TRBV6-2/TRBV6-3
CDR3: CASSYLQGAYDGYTF
DNA: TGTGCCAGCAGTTACCTACAGGGGGCCTACGATGGCTACACCTTC

size: once
J: TRBJ2-6
D: TRBD1
V: TRBV5-1
CDR3: CASSLLRGRLSPGANVLTF
DNA: TGCGCCAGCAGCTTATTGAGGGGGCGCCTATCTCCTGGGGCCAACGTCCTGACTTTC

size: NA
J: TRBJ1-1
D: TRBD1
V: TRBV4-2
CDR3: CASSQVGQGDTEAFF
DNA: TGTGCCAGCAGCCAAGTCGGACAGGGTGACACTGAAGCTTTCTTT

size: NA
J: TRBJ2-5
D: NA
V: TRBV5-1
CDR3: CASSRGAEETQYF
DNA: TGCGCCAGCAGCCGCGGGGCTGAAGAGACCCAGTACTTC

size: NA
J: TRBJ1-6
D: NA
V: TRBV6-5
CDR3: CASRNDGSNSPLHF
DNA: TGTGCCAGCAGGAACGATGGATCTAATTCACCCCTCCACTTT

size: NA
J: TRBJ1-2
D: NA
V: TRBV12-3/TRBV12-4
CDR3: CASSFIGVGYTF
DNA: TGTGCCAGCAGTTTTATTGGGGTCGGCTACACCTTC

size: NA
J: TRBJ1-3
D: NA
V: TRBV7-2
CDR3: CASSPRGGRNTIYF
DNA: TGTGCCAGCAGCCCACGGGGGGGTAGAAACACCATATATTTT

size: NA
J: TRBJ1-4
D: NA
V: TRBV6-5
CDR3: CASSYSVQLAKEKLFF
DNA: TGTGCCAGCAGTTACTCGGTCCAACTGGCCAAGGAAAAACTGTTTTTT

size: NA
J: TRBJ2-1
D: TRBD1
V: TRBV27
CDR3: CASSLQGGEQFF
DNA: TGTGCCAGCAGCCTACAGGGGGGTGAGCAGTTCTTC

size: NA
J: TRBJ2-7
D: NA
V: TRBV5-6
CDR3: CASRWRGSSYEQYF
DNA: TGTGCCAGCAGATGGAGAGGGAGCTCCTACGAGCAGTACTTC

size: NA
J: TRBJ2-7
D: TRBD1
V: TRBV7-9
CDR3: CASSTGDSSYEQYF
DNA: TGTGCCAGCAGCACCGGGGACAGCTCCTACGAGCAGTACTTC

size: NA
J: TRBJ2-7
D: NA
V: TRBV5-6
CDR3: CASSLGRYVIEQYF
DNA: TGTGCCAGCAGCTTGGGGCGGTACGTGATCGAGCAGTACTTC

size: NA
J: TRBJ1-1
D: NA
V: TRBV5-5
CDR3: CASSSTRAGTEAFF
DNA: TGTGCCAGCAGCTCCACAAGGGCGGGCACTGAAGCTTTCTTT

size: NA
J: TRBJ1-1
D: NA
V: TRBV15
CDR3: CATSRAGTNTEAFF
DNA: TGTGCCACCAGCAGAGCCGGGACGAACACTGAAGCTTTCTTT

size: NA
J: TRBJ1-4
D: NA
V: TRBV28
CDR3: CASTGIGGTNEKLFF
DNA: TGTGCCAGTACAGGGATAGGGGGGACTAATGAAAAACTGTTTTTT

size: NA
J: TRBJ1-2
D: NA
V: TRBV6-5
CDR3: CASSPDGGYGYTF
DNA: TGTGCCAGCAGTCCCGACGGAGGATATGGCTACACCTTC

size: NA
J: TRBJ2-1
D: TRBD1
V: TRBV6-2/TRBV6-3
CDR3: CASSWLQGAVGNEQFF
DNA: TGTGCCAGCAGTTGGTTACAGGGGGCGGTCGGCAATGAGCAGTTCTTC

size: NA
J: TRBJ2-3
D: NA
V: TRBV28
CDR3: CASGNKLGADTQYF
DNA: TGTGCCAGCGGTAATAAGCTAGGAGCAGATACGCAGTATTTT

size: NA
J: TRBJ2-2
D: NA
V: TRBV14
CDR3: CASSQVLGGELFF
DNA: TGTGCCAGCAGCCAAGTTTTGGGCGGGGAGCTGTTTTTT

size: NA
J: TRBJ2-7
D: NA
V: TRBV5-5
CDR3: CASSLGRAPLYF
DNA: TGTGCCAGCAGCTTGGGAAGGGCCCCCCTGTACTTC

size: once
J: TRBJ1-5
D: TRBD1
V: TRBV30
CDR3: CAWSGDRGLGNQPQHF
DNA: TGTGCCTGGAGTGGGGACAGGGGGTTGGGCAATCAGCCCCAGCATTTT

size: NA
J: TRBJ2-1
D: NA
V: TRBV6-2/TRBV6-3
CDR3: CASSYRDTGRIYNEQFF
DNA: TGTGCCAGCAGTTACCGGGACACCGGTCGTATCTACAATGAGCAGTTCTTC

size: NA
J: TRBJ1-2
D: NA
V: TRBV24-1
CDR3: CATSETGFTYGYTF
DNA: TGTGCCACCAGTGAAACGGGATTCACCTATGGCTACACCTTC

size: NA
J: TRBJ1-1
D: TRBD1
V: TRBV6-2/TRBV6-3
CDR3: CASSYSTGITEAFF
DNA: TGTGCCAGCAGTTACTCGACAGGGATCACTGAAGCTTTCTTT

size: NA
J: TRBJ2-4
D: NA
V: TRBV2
CDR3: CASSLSKTGDIQYF
DNA: TGTGCCAGCAGTTTAAGCAAAACAGGAGACATTCAGTACTTC

size: once
J: TRBJ2-1
D: NA
V: TRBV28
CDR3: CASSLPDTHPGEQFF
DNA: TGTGCCAGCAGTTTACCGGACACCCATCCCGGTGAGCAGTTCTTC

size: NA
J: TRBJ2-5
D: NA
V: TRBV7-9
CDR3: CASSLGGPQETQYF
DNA: TGTGCCAGCAGCTTAGGGGGGCCACAAGAGACCCAGTACTTC

size: NA
J: TRBJ2-1
D: TRBD1
V: TRBV3-1/TRBV3-2
CDR3: CASEDRDHEQFF
DNA: TGTGCCAGCGAGGACAGGGACCATGAGCAGTTCTTC

size: NA
J: TRBJ2-3
D: NA
V: TRBV10-3
CDR3: CAISDLVTSTDTQYF
DNA: TGTGCCATCAGTGATTTGGTTACCAGCACAGATACGCAGTATTTT

size: NA
J: TRBJ1-6
D: NA
V: TRBV27
CDR3: CASSLRGSPLHF
DNA: TGTGCCAGCAGTTTACGGGGTTCACCCCTCCACTTT

size: NA
J: TRBJ1-2
D: NA
V: TRBV28
CDR3: CASSSPVGPNYGYTF
DNA: TGTGCCAGCAGTTCCCCGGTGGGTCCAAACTATGGCTACACCTTC

size: once
J: TRBJ2-5
D: NA
V: TRBV7-9
CDR3: CASSLEGIKQETQYF
DNA: TGTGCCAGCAGCTTAGAGGGGATAAAACAAGAGACCCAGTACTTC

size: NA
J: TRBJ2-2
D: TRBD1
V: TRBV5-8
CDR3: CASSPGTGPSGELFF
DNA: TGTGCCAGCAGCCCCGGGACAGGTCCTTCGGGGGAGCTGTTTTTT

size: NA
J: TRBJ2-1
D: NA
V: TRBV20-1
CDR3: CSARRGDEQFF
DNA: TGCAGTGCTCGAAGGGGGGATGAGCAGTTCTTC

size: NA
J: TRBJ2-1
D: TRBD2
V: TRBV25-1
CDR3: CASSEAGLVLEQFF
DNA: TGTGCCAGCAGTGAGGCTGGACTAGTACTTGAGCAGTTCTTC

size: NA
J: TRBJ2-6
D: TRBD1
V: TRBV18
CDR3: CASSPLRTGPTSGANVLTF
DNA: TGTGCCAGCTCACCACTTAGGACAGGGCCTACATCTGGGGCCAACGTCCTGACTTTC

size: NA
J: TRBJ2-3
D: NA
V: TRBV7-2
CDR3: CASSNGGTDTQYF
DNA: TGTGCCAGCAGCAATGGAGGCACAGATACGCAGTATTTT

size: NA
J: TRBJ2-7
D: NA
V: TRBV7-2
CDR3: CASSFGGPYEQYF
DNA: TGTGCCAGCAGCTTTGGCGGGCCCTACGAGCAGTACTTC